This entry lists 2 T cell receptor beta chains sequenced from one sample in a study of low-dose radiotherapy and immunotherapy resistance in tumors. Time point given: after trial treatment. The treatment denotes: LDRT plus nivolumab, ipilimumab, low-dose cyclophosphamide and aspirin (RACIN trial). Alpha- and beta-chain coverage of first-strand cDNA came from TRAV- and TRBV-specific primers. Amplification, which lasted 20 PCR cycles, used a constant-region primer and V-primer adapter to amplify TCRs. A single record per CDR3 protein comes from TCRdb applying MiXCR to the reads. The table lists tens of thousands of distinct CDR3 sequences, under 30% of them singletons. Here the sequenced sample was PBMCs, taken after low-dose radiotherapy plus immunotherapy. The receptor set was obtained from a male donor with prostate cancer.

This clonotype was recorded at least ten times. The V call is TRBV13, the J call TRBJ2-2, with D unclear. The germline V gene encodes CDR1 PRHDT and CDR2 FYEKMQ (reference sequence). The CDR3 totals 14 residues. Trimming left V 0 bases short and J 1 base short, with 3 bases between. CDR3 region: CASSLGVNTGELFF. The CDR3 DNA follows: TGTGCCAGCAGCTTAGGCGTGAACACCGGGGAGCTGTTTTTT.

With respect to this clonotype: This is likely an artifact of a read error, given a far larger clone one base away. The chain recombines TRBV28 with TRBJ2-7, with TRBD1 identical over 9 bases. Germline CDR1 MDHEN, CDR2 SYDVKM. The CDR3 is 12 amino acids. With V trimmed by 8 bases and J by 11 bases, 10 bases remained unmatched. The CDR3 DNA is TGTGCCAGCGACAGGGGGGGAGAGACCAAGTACTTC. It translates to CASDRGGETKYF.